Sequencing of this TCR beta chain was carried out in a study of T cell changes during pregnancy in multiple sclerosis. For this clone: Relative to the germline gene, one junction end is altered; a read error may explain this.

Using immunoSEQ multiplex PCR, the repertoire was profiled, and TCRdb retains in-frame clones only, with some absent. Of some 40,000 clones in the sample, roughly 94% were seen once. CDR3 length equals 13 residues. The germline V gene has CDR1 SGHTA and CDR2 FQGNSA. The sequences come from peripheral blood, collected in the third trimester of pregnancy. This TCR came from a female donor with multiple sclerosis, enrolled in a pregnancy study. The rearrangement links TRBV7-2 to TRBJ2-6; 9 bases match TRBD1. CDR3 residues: CASRSGQGPSEAF. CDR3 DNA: TGTGCCAGCCGTTCGGGACAGGGTCCCTCCGAAGCTTTC.